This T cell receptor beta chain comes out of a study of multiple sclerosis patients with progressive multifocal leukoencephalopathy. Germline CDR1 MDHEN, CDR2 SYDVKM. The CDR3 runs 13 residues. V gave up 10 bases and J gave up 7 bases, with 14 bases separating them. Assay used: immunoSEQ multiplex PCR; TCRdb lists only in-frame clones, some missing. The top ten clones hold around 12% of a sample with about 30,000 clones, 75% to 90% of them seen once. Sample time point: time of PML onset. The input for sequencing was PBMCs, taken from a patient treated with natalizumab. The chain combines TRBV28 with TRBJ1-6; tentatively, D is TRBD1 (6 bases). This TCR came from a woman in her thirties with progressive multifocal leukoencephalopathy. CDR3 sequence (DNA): TGTGCCACCTACAGGGCGCGGAATTCACCCCTCCACTTT. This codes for CATYRARNSPLHF.